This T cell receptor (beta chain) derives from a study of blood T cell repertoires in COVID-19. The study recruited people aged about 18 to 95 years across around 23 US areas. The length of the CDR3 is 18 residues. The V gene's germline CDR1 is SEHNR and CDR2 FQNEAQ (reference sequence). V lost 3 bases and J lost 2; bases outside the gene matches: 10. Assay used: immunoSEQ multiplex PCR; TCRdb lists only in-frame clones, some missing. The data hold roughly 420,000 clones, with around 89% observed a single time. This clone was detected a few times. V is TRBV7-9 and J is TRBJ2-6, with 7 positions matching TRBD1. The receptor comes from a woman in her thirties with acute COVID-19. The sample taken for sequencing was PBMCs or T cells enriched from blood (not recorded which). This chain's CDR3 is CASSLTGKSRTGANVLTF. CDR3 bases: TGTGCCAGCAGCTTGACAGGGAAGAGTAGGACTGGGGCCAACGTCCTGACTTTC. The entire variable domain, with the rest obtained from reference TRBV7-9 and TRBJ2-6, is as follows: DTGVSQNPRHKITKRGQNVTFRCDPISEHNRLYWYRQTLGQGPEFLTYFQNEAQLEKSRLLSDRFSAERPKGSFSTLEIQRTEQGDSAMYLCASSLTGKSRTGANVLTFGAGSRLTVL.